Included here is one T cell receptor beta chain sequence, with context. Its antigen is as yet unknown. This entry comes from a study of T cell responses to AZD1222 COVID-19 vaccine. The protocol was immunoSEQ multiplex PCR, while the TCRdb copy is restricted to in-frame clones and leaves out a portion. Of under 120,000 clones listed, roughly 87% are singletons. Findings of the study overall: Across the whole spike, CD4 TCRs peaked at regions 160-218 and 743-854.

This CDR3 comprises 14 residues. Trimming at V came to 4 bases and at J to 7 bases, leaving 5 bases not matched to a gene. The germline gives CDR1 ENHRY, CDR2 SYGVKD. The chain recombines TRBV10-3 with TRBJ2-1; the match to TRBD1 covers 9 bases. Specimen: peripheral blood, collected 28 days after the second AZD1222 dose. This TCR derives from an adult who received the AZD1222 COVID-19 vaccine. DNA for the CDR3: TGTGCCATCAGTGCCGGGACAGGGCATAATGAGCAGTTCTTC. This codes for CAISAGTGHNEQFF.